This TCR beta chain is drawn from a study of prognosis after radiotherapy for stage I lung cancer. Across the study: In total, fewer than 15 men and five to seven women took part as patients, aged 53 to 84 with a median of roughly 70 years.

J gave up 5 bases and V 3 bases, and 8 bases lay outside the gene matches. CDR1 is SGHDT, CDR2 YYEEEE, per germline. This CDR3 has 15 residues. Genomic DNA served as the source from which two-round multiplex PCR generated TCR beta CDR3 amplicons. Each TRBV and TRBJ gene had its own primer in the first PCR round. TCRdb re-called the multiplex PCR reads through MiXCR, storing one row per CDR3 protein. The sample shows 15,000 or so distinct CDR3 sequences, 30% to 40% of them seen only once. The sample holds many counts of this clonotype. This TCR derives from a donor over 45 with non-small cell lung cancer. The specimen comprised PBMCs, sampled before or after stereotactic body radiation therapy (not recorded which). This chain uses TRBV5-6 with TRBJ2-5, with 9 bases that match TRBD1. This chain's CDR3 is CASSSRDREGETQYF. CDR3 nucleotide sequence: TGTGCCAGCAGCTCCCGGGACAGGGAAGGGGAGACCCAGTACTTC.